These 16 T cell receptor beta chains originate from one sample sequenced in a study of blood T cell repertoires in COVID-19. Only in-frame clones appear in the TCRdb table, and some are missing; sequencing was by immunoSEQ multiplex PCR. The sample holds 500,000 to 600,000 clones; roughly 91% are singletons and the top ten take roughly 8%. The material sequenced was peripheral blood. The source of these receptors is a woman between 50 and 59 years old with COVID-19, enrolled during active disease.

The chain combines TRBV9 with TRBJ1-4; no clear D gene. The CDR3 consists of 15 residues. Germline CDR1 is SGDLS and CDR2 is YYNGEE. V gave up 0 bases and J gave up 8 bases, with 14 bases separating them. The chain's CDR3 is CASSVGPGEWEKLFF. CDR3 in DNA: TGTGCCAGCAGCGTAGGTCCCGGTGAGTGGGAAAAACTGTTTTTT.

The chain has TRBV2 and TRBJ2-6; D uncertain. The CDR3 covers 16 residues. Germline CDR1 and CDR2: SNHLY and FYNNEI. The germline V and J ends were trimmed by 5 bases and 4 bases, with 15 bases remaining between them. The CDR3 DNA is TGTGCCAGCAGTACGAGTCAGGCTCCCGGGGCCAACGTCCTGACTTTC. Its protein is CASSTSQAPGANVLTF.

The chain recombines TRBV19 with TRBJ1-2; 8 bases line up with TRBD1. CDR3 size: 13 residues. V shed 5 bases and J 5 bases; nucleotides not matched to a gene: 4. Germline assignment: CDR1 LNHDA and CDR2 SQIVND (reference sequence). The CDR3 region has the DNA TGTGCCAGTAGTCCGGGACAGGCATATGGCTACACCTTC. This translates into CASSPGQAYGYTF.

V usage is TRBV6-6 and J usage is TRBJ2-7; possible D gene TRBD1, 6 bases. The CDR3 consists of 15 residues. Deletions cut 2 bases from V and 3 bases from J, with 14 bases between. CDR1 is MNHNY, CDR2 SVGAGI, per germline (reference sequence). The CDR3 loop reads CASSYLSTGNYEQYF. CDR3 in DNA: TGTGCCAGCAGTTACCTTTCCACAGGGAACTACGAGCAGTACTTC.

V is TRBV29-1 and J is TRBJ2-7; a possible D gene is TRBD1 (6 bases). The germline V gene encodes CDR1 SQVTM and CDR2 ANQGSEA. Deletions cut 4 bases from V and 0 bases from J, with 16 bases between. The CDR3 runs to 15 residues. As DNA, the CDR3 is TGCAGCGTTGGCCGGGACACCCGACACTCCTACGAGCAGTACTTC. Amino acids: CSVGRDTRHSYEQYF.

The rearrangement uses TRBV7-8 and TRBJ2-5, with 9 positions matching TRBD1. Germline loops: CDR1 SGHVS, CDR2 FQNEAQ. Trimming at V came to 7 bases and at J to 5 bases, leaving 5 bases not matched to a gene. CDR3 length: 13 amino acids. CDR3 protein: CASTPGQGETQYF. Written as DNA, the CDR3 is TGTGCCAGCACCCCGGGACAGGGTGAGACCCAGTACTTC. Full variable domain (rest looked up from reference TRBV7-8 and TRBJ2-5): GAGVSQSPRYKVAKRGQDVALRCDPISGHVSLFWYQQALGQGPEFLTYFQNEAQLDKSGLPSDRFFAERPEGSVSTLKIQRTQQEDSAVYLCASTPGQGETQYFGPGTRLLVL.

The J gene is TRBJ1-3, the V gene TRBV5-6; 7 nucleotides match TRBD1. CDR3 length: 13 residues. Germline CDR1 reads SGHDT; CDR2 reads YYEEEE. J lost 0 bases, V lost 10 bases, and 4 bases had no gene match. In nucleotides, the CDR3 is TGTGCCGGGGGACAGATCTCTGGAAACACCATATATTTT. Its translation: CAGGQISGNTIYF.

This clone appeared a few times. CDR3 region: CASSYSTGVTEAFF. For the CDR3, the DNA is TGTGCCAGCAGTTACTCGACAGGGGTCACTGAAGCTTTCTTT. This rearrangement joins TRBV6-6 to TRBJ1-1; TRBD1 matches at 8 bases. The V segment lost 0 bases and the J segment 4 bases; nucleotides outside the gene matches: 1. The CDR3 sequence is 14 residues long. The germline V gene encodes CDR1 MNHNY and CDR2 SVGAGI (reference sequence).

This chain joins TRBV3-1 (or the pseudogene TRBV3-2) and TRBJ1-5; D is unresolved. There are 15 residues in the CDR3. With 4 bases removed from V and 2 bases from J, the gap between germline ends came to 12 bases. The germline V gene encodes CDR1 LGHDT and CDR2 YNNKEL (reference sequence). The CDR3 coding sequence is TGTGCCAGCAGCCCTGGACTGAACGGCAATCAGCCCCAGCATTTT. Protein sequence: CASSPGLNGNQPQHF.

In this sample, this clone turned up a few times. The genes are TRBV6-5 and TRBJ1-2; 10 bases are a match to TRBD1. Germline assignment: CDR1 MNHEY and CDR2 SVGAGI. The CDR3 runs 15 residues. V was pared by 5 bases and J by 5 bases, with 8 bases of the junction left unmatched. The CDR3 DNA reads TGTGCCAGCAGTCGGACAGGGGGGTTTGTATATGGCTACACCTTC. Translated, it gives CASSRTGGFVYGYTF.

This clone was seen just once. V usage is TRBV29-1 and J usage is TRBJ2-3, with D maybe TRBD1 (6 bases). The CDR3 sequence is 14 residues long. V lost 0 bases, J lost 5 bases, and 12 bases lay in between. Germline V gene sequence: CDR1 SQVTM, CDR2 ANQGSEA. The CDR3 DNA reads TGCAGCGTTGAAGATCCGTCAGGGGTAGATACGCAGTATTTT. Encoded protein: CSVEDPSGVDTQYF.

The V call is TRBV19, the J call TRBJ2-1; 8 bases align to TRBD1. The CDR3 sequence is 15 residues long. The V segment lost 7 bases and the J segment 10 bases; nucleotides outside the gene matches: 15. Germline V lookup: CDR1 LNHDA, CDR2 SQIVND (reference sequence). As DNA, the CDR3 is TGTGCCAGTATGAAGGACAGGGAAGGAAAAGGGGAGCAGTTCTTC. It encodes CASMKDREGKGEQFF. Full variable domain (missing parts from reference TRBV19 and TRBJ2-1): DGGITQSPKYLFRKEGQNVTLSCEQNLNHDAMYWYRQDPGQGLRLIYYSQIVNDFQKGDIAEGYSVSREKKESFPLTVTSAQKNPTAFYLCASMKDREGKGEQFFGPGTRLTVL.

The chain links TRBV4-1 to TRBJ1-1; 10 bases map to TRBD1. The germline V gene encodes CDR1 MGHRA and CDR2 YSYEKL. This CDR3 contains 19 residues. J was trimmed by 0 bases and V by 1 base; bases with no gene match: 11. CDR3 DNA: TGCGCCAGCAGCCAAGTACAACTTGACAGGGGGCGGATGAACACTGAAGCTTTCTTT. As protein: CASSQVQLDRGRMNTEAFF.

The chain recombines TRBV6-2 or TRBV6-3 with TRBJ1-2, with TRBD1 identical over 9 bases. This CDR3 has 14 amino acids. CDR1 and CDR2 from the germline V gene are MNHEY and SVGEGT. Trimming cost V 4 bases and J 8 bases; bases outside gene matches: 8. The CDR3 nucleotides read TGTGCCAGCAGTTTGGGGACAGGGAGGCTCGGCTACACCTTC. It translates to CASSLGTGRLGYTF.

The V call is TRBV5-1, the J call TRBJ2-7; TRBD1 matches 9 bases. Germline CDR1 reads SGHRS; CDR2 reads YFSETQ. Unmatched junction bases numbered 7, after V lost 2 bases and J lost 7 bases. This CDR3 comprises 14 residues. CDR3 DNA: TGCGCCAGCAGCTTAACAGGGGGCTCGAGGGAGCAGTACTTC. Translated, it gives CASSLTGGSREQYF.

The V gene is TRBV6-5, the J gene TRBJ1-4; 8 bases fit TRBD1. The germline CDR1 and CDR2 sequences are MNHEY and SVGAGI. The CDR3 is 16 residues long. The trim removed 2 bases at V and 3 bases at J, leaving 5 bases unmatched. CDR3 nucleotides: TGTGCCAGCAGTTACGGGCAGGGGGCGGCTAATGAAAAACTGTTTTTT. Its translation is CASSYGQGAANEKLFF.